The rows below give T cell receptor beta chains drawn from one sample of a study of radiation and T cells in renal cell carcinoma. The method was immunoSEQ multiplex PCR; TCRdb's version includes in-frame clones alone and lacks a portion of them. The data hold tens of thousands of clones, with 85% observed a single time. The material sequenced was blood, taken from a patient whose treatment included radiotherapy and nephrectomy. The origin of the receptors is a man in his fifties or sixties with renal cell carcinoma. CDR3s include the opening cysteine and the closing phenylalanine or tryptophan.

j_gene: TRBJ2-7; v_gene: TRBV18; CDR3aa: CASSPFSGFGYEQYF
j_gene: TRBJ2-1; v_gene: TRBV29-1; CDR3aa: CSVDLPDSYNEQFF
j_gene: TRBJ2-1; v_gene: TRBV4-1; CDR3aa: CASSQAPTLAYNEQFF
j_gene: TRBJ1-2; v_gene: TRBV30; CDR3aa: CAWSPDSYGYTF
j_gene: NA; v_gene: TRBV4-2; CDR3aa: CASSLGSERLTYEQYF
j_gene: TRBJ1-1; v_gene: TRBV7-2; CDR3aa: CASSLAGANEAFF
j_gene: TRBJ1-1; v_gene: TRBV7-3; CDR3aa: CASSFSGSNTEAFF
j_gene: TRBJ2-3; v_gene: TRBV4-1; CDR3aa: CASRPLIAGADTQYF
j_gene: TRBJ2-2; v_gene: TRBV25-1; CDR3aa: CASTRSNTGELFF
j_gene: TRBJ2-1; v_gene: TRBV7-8; CDR3aa: CASSRVQAEGHNEQFF
j_gene: TRBJ1-1; v_gene: TRBV5-1; CDR3aa: CASSPGWTGNTEAFF
j_gene: TRBJ1-1; v_gene: TRBV18; CDR3aa: CASSQTGRATEAFF
j_gene: TRBJ2-3; v_gene: TRBV6-5; CDR3aa: CASSYADTQYF
j_gene: TRBJ1-2; v_gene: TRBV6-4; CDR3aa: CASSAGEGYGYTF
j_gene: TRBJ1-2; v_gene: TRBV29-1; CDR3aa: CSVDPMSRGEGYTF
j_gene: TRBJ1-6; v_gene: TRBV6-8; CDR3aa: CASRGPGGFYNSPLHF
j_gene: TRBJ2-7; v_gene: TRBV19; CDR3aa: CASGSGSYEQYF
j_gene: TRBJ2-5; v_gene: TRBV5-1; CDR3aa: CASSFQRQETQYF
j_gene: TRBJ2-1; v_gene: TRBV7-2; CDR3aa: CASSLVLANEQFF
j_gene: TRBJ1-1; v_gene: TRBV9; CDR3aa: CASSVDPIPLSREWDAEAFF
j_gene: TRBJ2-7; v_gene: TRBV2; CDR3aa: CASSELGGPAYEQYF
j_gene: TRBJ2-3; v_gene: TRBV7-2; CDR3aa: CASSLQGATDTQYF
j_gene: TRBJ2-1; v_gene: TRBV6-1; CDR3aa: CASSEDPLTEQFF
j_gene: TRBJ2-7; v_gene: TRBV28; CDR3aa: CASRHAFIRDEQYF
j_gene: TRBJ1-6; v_gene: TRBV30; CDR3aa: CAWSGATVANSPLHF